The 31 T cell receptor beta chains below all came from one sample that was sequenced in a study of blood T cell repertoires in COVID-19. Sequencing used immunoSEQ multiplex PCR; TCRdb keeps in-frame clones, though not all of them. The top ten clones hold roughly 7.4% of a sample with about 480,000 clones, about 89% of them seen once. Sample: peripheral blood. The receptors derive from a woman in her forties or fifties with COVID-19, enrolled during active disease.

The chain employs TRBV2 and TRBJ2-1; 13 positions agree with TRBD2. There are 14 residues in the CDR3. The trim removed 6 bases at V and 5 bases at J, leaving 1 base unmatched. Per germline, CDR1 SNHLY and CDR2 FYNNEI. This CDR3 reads CASRTSGGDNEQFF. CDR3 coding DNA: TGTGCCAGCAGAACTAGCGGGGGGGACAATGAGCAGTTCTTC.

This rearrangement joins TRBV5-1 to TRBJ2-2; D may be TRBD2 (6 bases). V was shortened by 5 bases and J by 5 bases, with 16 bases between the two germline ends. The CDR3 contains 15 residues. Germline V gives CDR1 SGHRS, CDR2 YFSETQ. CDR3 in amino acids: CASRFAEGSTGELFF. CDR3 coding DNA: TGCGCCAGCAGATTCGCGGAGGGTAGTACCGGGGAGCTGTTTTTT.

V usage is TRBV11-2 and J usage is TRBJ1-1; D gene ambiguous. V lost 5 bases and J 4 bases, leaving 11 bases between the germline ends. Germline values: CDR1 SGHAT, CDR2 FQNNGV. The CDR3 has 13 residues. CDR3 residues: CASSQTRGTEAFF. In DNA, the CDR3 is TGTGCCAGCAGCCAGACTCGTGGCACTGAAGCTTTCTTT.

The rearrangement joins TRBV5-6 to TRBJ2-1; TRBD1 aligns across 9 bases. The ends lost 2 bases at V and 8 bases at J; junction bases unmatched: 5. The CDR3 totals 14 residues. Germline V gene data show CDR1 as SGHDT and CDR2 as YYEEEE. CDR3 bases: TGTGCCAGCAGCTTTGGGACAGGGCAGTATGAGCAGTTCTTC. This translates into CASSFGTGQYEQFF.

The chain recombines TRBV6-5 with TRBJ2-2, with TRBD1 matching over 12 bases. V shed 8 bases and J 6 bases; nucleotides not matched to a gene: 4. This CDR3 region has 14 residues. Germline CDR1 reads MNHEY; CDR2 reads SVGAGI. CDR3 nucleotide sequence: TGTGCCAGCGGGGACAGGGGGCACGCCGGGGAGCTGTTTTTT. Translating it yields CASGDRGHAGELFF.

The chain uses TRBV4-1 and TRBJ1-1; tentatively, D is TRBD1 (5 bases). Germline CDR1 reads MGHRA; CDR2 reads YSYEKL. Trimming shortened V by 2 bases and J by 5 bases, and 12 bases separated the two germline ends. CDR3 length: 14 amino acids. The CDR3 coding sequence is TGCGCCAGCAGCCAACCGACAGAGAGAACTGAAGCTTTCTTT. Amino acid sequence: CASSQPTERTEAFF.

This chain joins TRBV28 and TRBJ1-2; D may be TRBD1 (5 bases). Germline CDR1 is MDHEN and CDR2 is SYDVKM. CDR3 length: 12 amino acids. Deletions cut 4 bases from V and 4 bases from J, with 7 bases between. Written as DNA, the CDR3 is TGTGCCAGCAGTTCCGACAGCTATGGCTACACCTTC. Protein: CASSSDSYGYTF.

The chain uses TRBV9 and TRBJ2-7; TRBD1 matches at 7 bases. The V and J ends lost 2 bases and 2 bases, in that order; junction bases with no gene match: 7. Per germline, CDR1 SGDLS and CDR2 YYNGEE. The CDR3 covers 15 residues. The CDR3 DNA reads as TGTGCCAGCAGCGTCGCCGGGACAGCAGCCTACGAGCAGTACTTC. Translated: CASSVAGTAAYEQYF.

This CDR3 is CASSQIPSTGEQYF. The CDR3 nucleotides read TGCGCCAGCAGTCAAATCCCCAGCACGGGCGAGCAGTACTTC. The V and J genes are TRBV5-1 and TRBJ2-7; D call uncertain. This CDR3 is built from 14 residues. Germline loops: CDR1 SGHRS, CDR2 YFSETQ. The V end was cut by 5 bases, the J end by 6 bases, with 18 bases between.

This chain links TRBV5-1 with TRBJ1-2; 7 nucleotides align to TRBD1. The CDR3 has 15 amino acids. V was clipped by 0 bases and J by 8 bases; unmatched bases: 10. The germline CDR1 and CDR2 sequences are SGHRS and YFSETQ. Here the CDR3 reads CASSLALGQEGGYTF. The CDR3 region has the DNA TGCGCCAGCAGCTTGGCCCTCGGACAGGAGGGAGGCTACACCTTC. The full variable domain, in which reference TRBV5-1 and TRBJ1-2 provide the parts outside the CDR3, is KAGVTQTPRYLIKTRGQQVTLSCSPISGHRSVSWYQQTPGQGLQFLFEYFSETQRNKGNFPGRFSGRQFSNSRSEMNVSTLELGDSALYLCASSLALGQEGGYTFGSGTRLTVV.

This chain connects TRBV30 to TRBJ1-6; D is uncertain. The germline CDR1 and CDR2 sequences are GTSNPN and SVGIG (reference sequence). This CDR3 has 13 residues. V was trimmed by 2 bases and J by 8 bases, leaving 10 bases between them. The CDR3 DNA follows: TGTGCCTGGAGTCAAGAGATGGATTCACCCCTCCACTTT. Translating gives CAWSQEMDSPLHF.

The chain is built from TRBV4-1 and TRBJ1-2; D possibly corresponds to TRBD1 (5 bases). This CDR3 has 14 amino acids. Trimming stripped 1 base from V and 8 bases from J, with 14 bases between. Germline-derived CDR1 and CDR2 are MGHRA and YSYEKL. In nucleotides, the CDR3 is TGCGCCAGCAGCCAAGTAGTGGCAGGGAAGGGCTACACCTTC. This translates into CASSQVVAGKGYTF.

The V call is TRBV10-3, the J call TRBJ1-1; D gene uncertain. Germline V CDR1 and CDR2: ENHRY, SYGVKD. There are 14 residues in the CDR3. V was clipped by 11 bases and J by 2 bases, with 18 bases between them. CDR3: CASVPADFNTEAFF. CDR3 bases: TGTGCCTCGGTCCCCGCGGATTTCAACACTGAAGCTTTCTTT.

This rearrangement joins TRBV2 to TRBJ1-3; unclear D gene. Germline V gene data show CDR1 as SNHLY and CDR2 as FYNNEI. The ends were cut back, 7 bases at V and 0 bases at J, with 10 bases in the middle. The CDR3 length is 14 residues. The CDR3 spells CASIEVPSGNTIYF. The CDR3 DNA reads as TGTGCCAGCATCGAGGTACCCTCTGGAAACACCATATATTTT.

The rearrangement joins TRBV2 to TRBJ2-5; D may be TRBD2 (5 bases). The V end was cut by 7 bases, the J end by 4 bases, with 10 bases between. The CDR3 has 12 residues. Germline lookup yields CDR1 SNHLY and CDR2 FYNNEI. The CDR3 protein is CASTQEGETQYF. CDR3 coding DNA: TGTGCCAGCACACAAGAGGGAGAGACCCAGTACTTC.

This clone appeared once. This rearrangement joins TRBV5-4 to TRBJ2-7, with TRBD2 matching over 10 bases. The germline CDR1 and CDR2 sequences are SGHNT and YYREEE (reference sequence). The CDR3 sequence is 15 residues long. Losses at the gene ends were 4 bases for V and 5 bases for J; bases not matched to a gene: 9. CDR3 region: CASSQFSGGYHEQYF. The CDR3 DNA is TGTGCCAGCAGCCAATTTAGCGGGGGGTACCACGAGCAGTACTTC.

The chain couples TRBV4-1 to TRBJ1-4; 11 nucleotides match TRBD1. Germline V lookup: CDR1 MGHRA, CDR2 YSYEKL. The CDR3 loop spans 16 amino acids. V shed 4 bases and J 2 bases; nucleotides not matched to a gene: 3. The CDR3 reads CASSRGQGGTNEKLFF. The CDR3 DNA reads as TGCGCCAGCAGCCGGGGACAGGGGGGCACTAATGAAAAACTGTTTTTT.

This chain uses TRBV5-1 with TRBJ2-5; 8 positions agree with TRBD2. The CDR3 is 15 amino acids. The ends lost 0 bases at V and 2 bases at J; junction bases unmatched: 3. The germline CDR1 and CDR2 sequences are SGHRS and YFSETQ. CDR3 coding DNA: TGCGCCAGCAGCTTGGAGCGGGGGACACAAGAGACCCAGTACTTC. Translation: CASSLERGTQETQYF.

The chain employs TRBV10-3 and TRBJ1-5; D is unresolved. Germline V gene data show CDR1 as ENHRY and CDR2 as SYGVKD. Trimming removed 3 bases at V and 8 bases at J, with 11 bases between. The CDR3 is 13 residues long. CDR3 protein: CAISETASEPQHF. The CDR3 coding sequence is TGTGCCATCAGTGAAACCGCGTCGGAGCCCCAGCATTTT.

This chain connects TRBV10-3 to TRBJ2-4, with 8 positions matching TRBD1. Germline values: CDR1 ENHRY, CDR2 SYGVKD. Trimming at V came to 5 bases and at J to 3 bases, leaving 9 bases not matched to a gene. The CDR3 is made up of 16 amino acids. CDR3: CAISTPRDRGKNIQYF. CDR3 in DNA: TGTGCCATCAGTACGCCCCGAGACAGGGGCAAAAACATTCAGTACTTC.

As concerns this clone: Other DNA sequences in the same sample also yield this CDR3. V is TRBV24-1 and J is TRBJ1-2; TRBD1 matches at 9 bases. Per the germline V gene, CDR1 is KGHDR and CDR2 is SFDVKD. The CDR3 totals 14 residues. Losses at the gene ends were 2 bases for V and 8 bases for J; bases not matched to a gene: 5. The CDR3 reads CATSDWDRAGGYTF. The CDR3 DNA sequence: TGTGCCACCAGTGATTGGGACAGGGCGGGCGGCTACACCTTC.

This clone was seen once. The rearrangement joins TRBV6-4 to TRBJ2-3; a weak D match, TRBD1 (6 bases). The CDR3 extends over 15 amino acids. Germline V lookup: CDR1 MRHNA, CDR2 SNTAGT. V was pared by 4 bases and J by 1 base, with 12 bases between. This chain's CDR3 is CASSVGGSGTDTQYF. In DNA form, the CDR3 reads TGTGCCAGCAGTGTAGGGGGTTCCGGCACAGATACGCAGTATTTT.

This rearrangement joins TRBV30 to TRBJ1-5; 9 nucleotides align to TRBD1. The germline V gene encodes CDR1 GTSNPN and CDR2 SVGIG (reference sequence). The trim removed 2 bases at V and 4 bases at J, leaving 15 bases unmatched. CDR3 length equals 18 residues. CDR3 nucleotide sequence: TGTGCCTGGAGTCCTTTAACCCCGGGACAGGGTTATAATCAGCCCCAGCATTTT. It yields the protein CAWSPLTPGQGYNQPQHF.

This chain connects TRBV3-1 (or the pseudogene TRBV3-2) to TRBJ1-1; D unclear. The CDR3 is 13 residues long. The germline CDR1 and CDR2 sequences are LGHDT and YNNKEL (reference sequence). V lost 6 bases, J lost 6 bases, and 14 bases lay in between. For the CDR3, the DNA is TGTGCCAGCAGGCTCATAGAAGGAGCTGAAGCTTTCTTT. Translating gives CASRLIEGAEAFF.

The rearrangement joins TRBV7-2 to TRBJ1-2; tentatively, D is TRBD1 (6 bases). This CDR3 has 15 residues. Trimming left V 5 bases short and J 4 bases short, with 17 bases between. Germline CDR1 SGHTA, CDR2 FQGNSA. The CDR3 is CASSPRGRGIYGYTF. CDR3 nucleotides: TGTGCCAGCAGCCCCCGCGGCAGGGGTATCTATGGCTACACCTTC.

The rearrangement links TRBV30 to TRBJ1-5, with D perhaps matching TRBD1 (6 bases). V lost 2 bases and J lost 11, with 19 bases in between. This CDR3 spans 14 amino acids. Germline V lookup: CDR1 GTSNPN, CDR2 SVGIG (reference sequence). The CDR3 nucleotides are TGTGCCTGGAGTCCCGCTTGGGGAGGGGGGACCCAGCATTTT. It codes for CAWSPAWGGGTQHF.

CDR3 nucleotides: TGTGCCAGCAGGACCGGGACAGGGGGGGCCGAGCAGTACTTC. Translated, it gives CASRTGTGGAEQYF. The chain is built from TRBV6-5 and TRBJ2-7; TRBD1 agrees at 11 bases. Looked up from germline, CDR1 is MNHEY and CDR2 is SVGAGI. CDR3 length: 14 amino acids. V was pared by 6 bases and J by 6 bases, with 7 bases of the junction left unmatched.

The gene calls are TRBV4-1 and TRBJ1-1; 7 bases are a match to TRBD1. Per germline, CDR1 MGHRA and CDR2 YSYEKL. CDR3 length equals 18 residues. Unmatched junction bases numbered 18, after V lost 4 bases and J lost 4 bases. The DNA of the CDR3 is TGCGCCAGCAGCCTAGGCCCTCTGAGTAAGGGGGCAAGCACTGAAGCTTTCTTT. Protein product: CASSLGPLSKGASTEAFF.

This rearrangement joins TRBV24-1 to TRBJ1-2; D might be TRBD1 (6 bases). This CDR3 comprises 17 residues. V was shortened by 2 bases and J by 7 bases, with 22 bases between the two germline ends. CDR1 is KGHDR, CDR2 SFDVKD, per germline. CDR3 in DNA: TGTGCCACCAGTGATTCGGACAGCCGTCTTGAAGATTTTGGCTACACCTTC. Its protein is CATSDSDSRLEDFGYTF.

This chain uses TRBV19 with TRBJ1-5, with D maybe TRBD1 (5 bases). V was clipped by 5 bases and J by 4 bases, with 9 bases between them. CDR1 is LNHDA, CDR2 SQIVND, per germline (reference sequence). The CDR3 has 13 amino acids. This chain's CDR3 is CASSAGPNQPQHF. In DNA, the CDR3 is TGTGCCAGTAGTGCGGGGCCTAATCAGCCCCAGCATTTT.

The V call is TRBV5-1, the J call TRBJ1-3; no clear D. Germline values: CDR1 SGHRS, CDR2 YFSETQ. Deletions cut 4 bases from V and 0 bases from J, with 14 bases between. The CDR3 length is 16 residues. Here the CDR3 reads CASSPGRGFSGNTIYF. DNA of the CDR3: TGCGCCAGCAGCCCGGGCCGGGGTTTCTCTGGAAACACCATATATTTT.